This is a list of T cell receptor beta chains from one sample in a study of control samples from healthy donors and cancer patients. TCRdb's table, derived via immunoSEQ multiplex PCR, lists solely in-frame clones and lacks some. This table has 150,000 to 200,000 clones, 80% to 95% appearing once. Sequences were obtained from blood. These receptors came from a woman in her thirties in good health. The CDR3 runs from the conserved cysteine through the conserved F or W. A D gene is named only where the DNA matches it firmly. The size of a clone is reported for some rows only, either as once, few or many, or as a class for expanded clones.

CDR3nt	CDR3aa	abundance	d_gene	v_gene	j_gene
TGTGCCAGCAGCTGCTCGGGACTAGTTCTCGATGAGCAGTTCTTC	CASSCSGLVLDEQFF	-	TRBD2	TRBV3-1/TRBV3-2	TRBJ2-1
TGTGCCACCAGTGGAGGGGGGTTTCAGCCCCAGCATTTT	CATSGGGFQPQHF	-	-	TRBV24-1	TRBJ1-5
TGCAGCGTTGAAAGACTAGCGGGACCTAATGAGCAGTTCTTC	CSVERLAGPNEQFF	-	TRBD2	TRBV29-1	TRBJ2-1
TGTGCCAGCAGCGTGGACCTTTACTACGAGCAGTACTTC	CASSVDLYYEQYF	-	-	TRBV5-4	TRBJ2-7
TGTGCCAGCAGTTCGGGGGTCCTAAACATTCAGTACTTC	CASSSGVLNIQYF	once	-	TRBV28	TRBJ2-4
TGTGCCAGTAGTAGACCTCGACAGGGGGCGGACTATGGCTACACCTTC	CASSRPRQGADYGYTF	-	TRBD1	TRBV19	TRBJ1-2
TGTGCCAGCAGTTTAGAGCATCAGCCCCAGCATTTT	CASSLEHQPQHF	-	-	TRBV12-3/TRBV12-4	TRBJ1-5
TGTGCCAGCAGTTTGGGCAATGAGCAGTTCTTC	CASSLGNEQFF	-	-	TRBV27	TRBJ2-1
TGTGCCAGCACCAGAGAGGGACAGGGCGACTATGGCTACACCTTC	CASTREGQGDYGYTF	-	TRBD1	TRBV28	TRBJ1-2
TGTGCCAGCCAAAGGGGTAGCACAGATACGCAGTATTTT	CASQRGSTDTQYF	-	-	TRBV19	TRBJ2-3
TGTGCCAGCAGCTTATCCCCCTTATACGAGCAGTACTTC	CASSLSPLYEQYF	-	-	TRBV7-9	TRBJ2-7
TGCGCCAGCAGCCCTTCCGGGACAGGGGGCGCGGATGAGCAGTTCTTC	CASSPSGTGGADEQFF	-	TRBD1	TRBV4-3	TRBJ2-1
TGTGCCAGCAGTTTAGGCTCCTATAATTCACCCCTCCACTTT	CASSLGSYNSPLHF	-	-	TRBV27	TRBJ1-6
TGCGCCAGCAGGGGAATTGGGCGGGGGAATTCGAGCAATCAGCCCCAGCATTTT	CASRGIGRGNSSNQPQHF	-	-	TRBV4-1	TRBJ1-5
TGTGCCAGCAGCCGCCGGGACAGGGCGGTCGGGGAGACCCAGTACTTC	CASSRRDRAVGETQYF	few	TRBD1	TRBV3-1/TRBV3-2	TRBJ2-5